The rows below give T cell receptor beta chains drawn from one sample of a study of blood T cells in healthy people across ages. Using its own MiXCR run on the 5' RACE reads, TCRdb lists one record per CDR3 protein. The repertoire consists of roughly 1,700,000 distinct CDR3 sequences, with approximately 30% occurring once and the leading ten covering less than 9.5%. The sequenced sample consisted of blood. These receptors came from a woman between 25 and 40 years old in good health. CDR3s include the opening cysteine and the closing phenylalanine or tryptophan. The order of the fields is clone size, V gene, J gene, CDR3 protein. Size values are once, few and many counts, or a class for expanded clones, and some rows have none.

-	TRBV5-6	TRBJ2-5	CASTLSGTREETQYF
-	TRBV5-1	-	CASSRGGGRVHETQYF
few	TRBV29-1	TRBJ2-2	CSVDVQNTGELFF
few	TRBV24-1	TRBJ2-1	CATSDTGRNEQFF
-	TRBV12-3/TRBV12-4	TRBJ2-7	CASSLWDISCEQYF
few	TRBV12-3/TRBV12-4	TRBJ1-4	CASSAAGGGKLFF
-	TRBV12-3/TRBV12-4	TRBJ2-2	CACRTISAGELFF
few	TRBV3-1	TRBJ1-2	CASSHSRGGSGYTF
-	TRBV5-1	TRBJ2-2	CSSSLDEGTGELFF
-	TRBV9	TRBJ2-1	CASSRHSTGSNEQFF
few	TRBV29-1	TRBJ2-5	CSVAASGGLETQYF
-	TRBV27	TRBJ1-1	CASSLKSLTEAFF
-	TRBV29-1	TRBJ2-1	CSVGRGTDNNEQFF
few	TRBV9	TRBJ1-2	CASSVGEKYGYTF
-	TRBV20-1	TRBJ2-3	CSISTGDSTDTQYF